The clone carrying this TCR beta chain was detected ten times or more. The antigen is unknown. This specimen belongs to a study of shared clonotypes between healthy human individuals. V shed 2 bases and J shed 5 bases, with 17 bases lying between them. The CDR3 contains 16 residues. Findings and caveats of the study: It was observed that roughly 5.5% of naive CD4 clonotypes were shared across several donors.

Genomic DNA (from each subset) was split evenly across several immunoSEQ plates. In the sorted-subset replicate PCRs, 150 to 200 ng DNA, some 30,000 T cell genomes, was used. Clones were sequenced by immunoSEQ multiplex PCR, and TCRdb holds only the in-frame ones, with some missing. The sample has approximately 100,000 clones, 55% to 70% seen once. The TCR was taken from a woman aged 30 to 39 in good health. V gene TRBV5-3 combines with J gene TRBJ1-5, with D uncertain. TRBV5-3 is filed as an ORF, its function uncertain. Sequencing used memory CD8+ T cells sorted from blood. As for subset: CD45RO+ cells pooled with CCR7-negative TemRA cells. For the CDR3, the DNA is TGTGCCAGAAGCTTAACACCAGTTTTAGGGCATCAGCCCCAGCATTTT. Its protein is CARSLTPVLGHQPQHF.